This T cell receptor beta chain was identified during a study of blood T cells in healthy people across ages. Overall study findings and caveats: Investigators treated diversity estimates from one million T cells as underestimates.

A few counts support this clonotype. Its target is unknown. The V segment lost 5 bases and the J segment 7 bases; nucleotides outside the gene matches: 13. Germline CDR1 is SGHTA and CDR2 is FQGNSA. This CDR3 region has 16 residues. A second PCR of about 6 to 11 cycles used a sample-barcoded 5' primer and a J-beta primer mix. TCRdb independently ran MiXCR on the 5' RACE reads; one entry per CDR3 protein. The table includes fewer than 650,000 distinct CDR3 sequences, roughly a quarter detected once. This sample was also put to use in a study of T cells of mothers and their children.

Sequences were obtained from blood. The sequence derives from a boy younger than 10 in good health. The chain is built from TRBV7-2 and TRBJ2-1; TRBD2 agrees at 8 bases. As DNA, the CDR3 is TGTGCCAGCAGCCCTTCAGCGGGAGTAGGAAGGAATGAGCAGTTCTTC. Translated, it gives CASSPSAGVGRNEQFF. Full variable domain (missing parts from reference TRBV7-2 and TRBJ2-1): GAGVSQSPSNKVTEKGKDVELRCDPISGHTALYWYRQSLGQGLEFLIYFQGNSAPDKSGLPSDRFSAERTGGSVSTLTIQRTQQEDSAVYLCASSPSAGVGRNEQFFGPGTRLTVL.